The 24 T cell receptor beta chains reported below all come from one sample, sequenced in a study of T cell responses to AZD1222 COVID-19 vaccine. Only in-frame clones appear in the TCRdb table, and some are missing; sequencing was by immunoSEQ multiplex PCR. The data contain approximately 110,000 clones, roughly 84% of them seen just once; the ten biggest clones take up roughly 9.5%. The sequenced sample was peripheral blood, obtained on day 0 of AZD1222 vaccination. The receptors here all came from an adult in good health.

This clone was recorded a few times. The chain employs TRBV28 and TRBJ1-1, with D unclear. Germline loops: CDR1 MDHEN, CDR2 SYDVKM. The germline V and J ends were trimmed by 7 bases and 2 bases, with 14 bases remaining between them. The CDR3 runs 14 residues. CDR3 nucleotide sequence: TGTGCCAGCACCCTTGCCCAGGTTAACACTGAAGCTTTCTTT. It specifies CASTLAQVNTEAFF.

The J gene is TRBJ2-3, the V gene TRBV6-5; the D is unclear. There are 14 residues in the CDR3. Trimming stripped 1 base from V and 4 bases from J, with 9 bases between. Germline V CDR1 and CDR2: MNHEY, SVGAGI. The CDR3 region has the DNA TGTGCCAGCAGTTACTTTCGGCTAGCAGATACGCAGTATTTT. Amino acid sequence: CASSYFRLADTQYF.

This clone appeared once. The V gene is TRBV11-3, the J gene TRBJ1-1, with a weak D call TRBD1 (5 bases). Germline CDR1 and CDR2: SGHNT and YENEEA. This CDR3 spans 13 amino acids. Trimming cost V 5 bases and J 5 bases, with 12 bases left between them. The CDR3: CASSQSGDTEAFF. Here the CDR3 DNA reads TGTGCCAGCAGCCAATCGGGGGATACTGAAGCTTTCTTT.

This clone has a single count. This chain uses TRBV27 with TRBJ2-2; tentative D call: TRBD1 (6 bases). The germline gives CDR1 MNHEY, CDR2 SMNVEV (reference sequence). Trimming pared 6 bases from V and 6 bases from J, leaving 23 bases between. This CDR3 is 17 amino acids long. This chain's CDR3 is CASSGKLKGERAGELFF. CDR3 coding DNA: TGTGCCAGCAGCGGAAAACTTAAGGGGGAAAGGGCCGGGGAGCTGTTTTTT.

This chain links TRBV18 with TRBJ2-1; possibly TRBD1 for D (6 bases). Per germline, CDR1 KGHSH and CDR2 LQKENI. V was pared by 3 bases and J by 7 bases, with 16 bases between. The CDR3 runs to 15 residues. The CDR3 DNA is TGTGCCAGCTCACCTCAGGGGAACGGGTGGAATGAGCAGTTCTTC. It yields the protein CASSPQGNGWNEQFF.

V and J are TRBV6-2 or TRBV6-3 and TRBJ2-2, with 9 positions matching TRBD2. There are 17 residues in the CDR3. Germline CDR1 MNHEY, CDR2 SVGEGT. The trim removed 6 bases at V and 5 bases at J, leaving 13 bases unmatched. CDR3 nucleotide sequence: TGTGCCAGCAGCCAAAATGTGGCGGGAGGGCCAACCGGGGAGCTGTTTTTT. Protein: CASSQNVAGGPTGELFF.

J is TRBJ2-1 and V is TRBV24-1; perhaps D is TRBD1 or TRBD2 (7 bases each). The CDR3 sequence is 15 residues long. Trimming cost V 10 bases and J 0 bases, with 15 bases left between them. The V gene's germline CDR1 is KGHDR and CDR2 SFDVKD. CDR3 in DNA: TGTGCCACTTCCAGGGGGGGAAGCTCCTACAATGAGCAGTTCTTC. Protein sequence: CATSRGGSSYNEQFF.

The chain joins TRBV2 to TRBJ1-1; 7 bases are shared with TRBD1. Per the germline V gene, CDR1 is SNHLY and CDR2 is FYNNEI. The CDR3 extends over 14 amino acids. The ends lost 2 bases at V and 10 bases at J; junction bases unmatched: 10. CDR3 sequence (DNA): TGTGCCAGCAGTGAACATGGGACAGCACGTCGAGCTTTCTTT. It is translated as CASSEHGTARRAFF.

The chain joins TRBV18 to TRBJ1-5, with D unclear. V was clipped by 3 bases and J by 0 bases, with 12 bases between them. The CDR3 consists of 16 residues. Per the germline V gene, CDR1 is KGHSH and CDR2 is LQKENI. DNA of the CDR3: TGTGCCAGCTCACCGTTTGACAACCTTAGCAATCAGCCCCAGCATTTT. It translates to CASSPFDNLSNQPQHF.

The chain couples TRBV18 to TRBJ2-7; unclear D gene. This CDR3 is built from 16 residues. V was clipped by 2 bases and J by 0 bases, with 14 bases between them. CDR1 and CDR2 (germline): KGHSH, LQKENI. CDR3 amino acids: CASSPSNLIASYEQYF. The CDR3 bases are TGTGCCAGCTCACCATCCAATCTTATAGCCTCCTACGAGCAGTACTTC.

V is TRBV27 and J is TRBJ2-7; D might be TRBD2 (6 bases). Trimming removed 5 bases from V and 0 bases from J, with 14 bases in between. Per germline, CDR1 MNHEY and CDR2 SMNVEV (reference sequence). This CDR3 has 15 residues. The CDR3 reads CASSPFSGISYEQYF. The CDR3 bases are TGTGCCAGCAGTCCATTTAGCGGTATCTCCTACGAGCAGTACTTC.

This chain connects TRBV2 to TRBJ1-5, with TRBD1 matching over 7 bases. CDR1 and CDR2 (germline): SNHLY, FYNNEI. The CDR3 covers 15 residues. V lost 6 bases and J lost 3; bases outside the gene matches: 8. The CDR3 bases are TGTGCCAGCAGAGTATTGACAGGGAACAATCAGCCCCAGCATTTT. It translates to CASRVLTGNNQPQHF. Full variable domain (remainder filled in from reference TRBV2 and TRBJ1-5): EPEVTQTPSHQVTQMGQEVILRCVPISNHLYFYWYRQILGQKVEFLVSFYNNEISEKSEIFDDQFSVERPDGSNFTLKIRSTKLEDSAMYFCASRVLTGNNQPQHFGDGTRLSIL.

The chain recombines TRBV7-2 with TRBJ2-2; D unresolved. CDR1 and CDR2 (germline): SGHTA, FQGNSA. This CDR3 region has 12 residues. Between the trimmed V and J ends, which lost 7 bases and 7 bases, there was a span of 10 bases. In DNA, the CDR3 is TGTGCCAGCACCCTAGGCGGCGGGGAGCTGTTTTTT. Translated: CASTLGGGELFF.

This clone was recorded once. The rearrangement joins TRBV7-2 to TRBJ1-6; D call uncertain. The germline V and J ends were trimmed by 1 base and 4 bases, with 11 bases remaining between them. CDR1 and CDR2 (germline): SGHTA, FQGNSA. The CDR3 extends over 16 amino acids. The CDR3 bases are TGTGCCAGCAGCTTAGGTGGAGTCGGATATAATTCACCCCTCCACTTT. Translation gives CASSLGGVGYNSPLHF.

The CDR3 region is CASSSPHGYTF. The CDR3 region has the DNA TGTGCCAGCAGTTCACCGCATGGCTACACCTTC. The chain has TRBV28 and TRBJ1-2; no firm D call. Germline CDR1 reads MDHEN; CDR2 reads SYDVKM. This CDR3 has 11 amino acids. Deletions cut 4 bases from V and 6 bases from J, with 6 bases between.

The chain combines TRBV5-1 with TRBJ1-2; the D is unclear. This CDR3 has 15 amino acids. Trimming took 1 base from V and 8 from J, leaving 18 bases between them. Germline values: CDR1 SGHRS, CDR2 YFSETQ. CDR3 bases: TGCGCCAGCAGCTTGAGCGGCCCGGACTTGGGCGGCTACACCTTC. Translating it yields CASSLSGPDLGGYTF.

This clone was recorded a few times. The gene calls are TRBV2 and TRBJ1-3; tentatively, D is TRBD1 (5 bases). CDR1 is SNHLY, CDR2 FYNNEI, per germline. This CDR3 region has 15 residues. V lost 8 bases and J 0 bases, leaving 14 bases between the germline ends. CDR3 coding DNA: TGTGCCAGCTCTAAAGACAGCAGCTCTGGAAACACCATATATTTT. Amino acid sequence: CASSKDSSSGNTIYF. The whole variable domain, remainder taken from reference TRBV2 and TRBJ1-3, is EPEVTQTPSHQVTQMGQEVILRCVPISNHLYFYWYRQILGQKVEFLVSFYNNEISEKSEIFDDQFSVERPDGSNFTLKIRSTKLEDSAMYFCASSKDSSSGNTIYFGEGSWLTVV.

This chain joins TRBV19 and TRBJ2-7, with 7 positions matching TRBD1. V lost 7 bases, J lost 4 bases, and 13 bases stayed unmatched. This CDR3 has 15 amino acids. Germline assignment: CDR1 LNHDA and CDR2 SQIVND (reference sequence). CDR3 in amino acids: CASTNKQGQGYEQYF. The CDR3 bases are TGTGCCAGTACCAACAAACAGGGGCAGGGATACGAGCAGTACTTC.

The V and J genes are TRBV5-5 and TRBJ2-5; no firm D call. Between the trimmed V and J ends, which lost 4 bases and 2 bases, there was a span of 12 bases. The CDR3 is 14 residues long. CDR1 and CDR2 from the germline V gene are SGHKS and YYEKEE (reference sequence). CDR3 coding DNA: TGTGCCAGCAGCCCCTGGGAAGGACAAGAGACCCAGTACTTC. As protein: CASSPWEGQETQYF.

The rearrangement links TRBV28 to TRBJ1-5, with D possibly being TRBD1 (6 bases). Trimming took 5 bases from V and 11 from J, leaving 10 bases between them. CDR3 length: 11 amino acids. The germline V gene encodes CDR1 MDHEN and CDR2 SYDVKM. CDR3 nucleotides: TGTGCCAGCAGTACCCAGGGGTCCCAGCATTTT. It yields the protein CASSTQGSQHF. Drawing the rest from reference TRBV28 and TRBJ1-5, the complete variable domain is DVKVTQSSRYLVKRTGEKVFLECVQDMDHENMFWYRQDPGLGLRLIYFSYDVKMKEKGDIPEGYSVSREKKERFSLILESASTNQTSMYLCASSTQGSQHFGDGTRLSIL.

This chain connects TRBV7-9 to TRBJ1-1, with no clear D. The CDR3 covers 11 residues. V was shortened by 6 bases and J by 10 bases, with 12 bases between the two germline ends. Germline-derived CDR1 and CDR2 are SEHNR and FQNEAQ (reference sequence). CDR3 loop: CASSLLDGAFF. Here the CDR3 DNA reads TGTGCCAGCAGTTTACTGGATGGAGCTTTCTTT. The whole variable domain, filled in from reference TRBV7-9 and TRBJ1-1, reads DTGVSQNPRHKITKRGQNVTFRCDPISEHNRLYWYRQTLGQGPEFLTYFQNEAQLEKSRLLSDRFSAERPKGSFSTLEIQRTEQGDSAMYLCASSLLDGAFFGQGTRLTVV.

This clone has only one observation. The chain has TRBV5-1 and TRBJ2-5, with 10 bases aligning to TRBD2. V was pared by 3 bases and J by 2 bases, with 7 bases of the junction left unmatched. This CDR3 is built from 16 residues. The germline V gene encodes CDR1 SGHRS and CDR2 YFSETQ. The CDR3 nucleotides are TGCGCCAGCAGCTCCGGACTAGCGGATGATCAAGAGACCCAGTACTTC. It codes for CASSSGLADDQETQYF.

V is TRBV7-8 and J is TRBJ1-5; D is unresolved. With 7 bases removed from V and 0 bases from J, the gap between germline ends came to 13 bases. CDR3 length: 15 residues. In germline, CDR1 is SGHVS, CDR2 FQNEAQ. CDR3 nucleotide sequence: TGTGCCAGCACCGGGCAGTTCTATAGCAATCAGCCCCAGCATTTT. Residues: CASTGQFYSNQPQHF.

This clone was picked up a small number of times. The V call is TRBV18, the J call TRBJ1-2; 8 positions match TRBD1. The germline gives CDR1 KGHSH, CDR2 LQKENI. This CDR3 is built from 14 residues. The junction had 2 bases not matched to a gene; V was cut back by 2 bases and J by 3 bases. The CDR3 DNA is TGTGCCAGCTCACCAGAGACAGGGGACTATGGCTACACCTTC. Its protein is CASSPETGDYGYTF.